This T cell receptor beta chain was observed in a study of blood T cell repertoires in COVID-19. Study details: Acute and convalescent COVID-19 samples came from the United States, Italy and Spain.

CDR3 length: 12 residues. V was shortened by 5 bases and J by 6 bases, with 9 bases between the two germline ends. Per the germline V gene, CDR1 is LNHDA and CDR2 is SQIVND (reference sequence). Authors' analysis steps: Cell counts per sample came from amplifying reference gene primers. The assay was immunoSEQ multiplex PCR, and TCRdb's table has in-frame clones only and misses some. V and J calls and clone size are given by that table; D and trimming were obtained from the DNA. The sample records about 220,000 clones, 82% being singletons. This clone was seen only a few times. This sequence joins TRBV19 and TRBJ2-3; tentative D call: TRBD2 (6 bases). The sequenced sample was peripheral blood. The clonotype was recovered from a woman of 80 years or more with acute or convalescent COVID-19. The CDR3 loop is CASSSGRDTQYF. The CDR3 bases are TGTGCCAGTAGTTCAGGGAGGGATACGCAGTATTTT.